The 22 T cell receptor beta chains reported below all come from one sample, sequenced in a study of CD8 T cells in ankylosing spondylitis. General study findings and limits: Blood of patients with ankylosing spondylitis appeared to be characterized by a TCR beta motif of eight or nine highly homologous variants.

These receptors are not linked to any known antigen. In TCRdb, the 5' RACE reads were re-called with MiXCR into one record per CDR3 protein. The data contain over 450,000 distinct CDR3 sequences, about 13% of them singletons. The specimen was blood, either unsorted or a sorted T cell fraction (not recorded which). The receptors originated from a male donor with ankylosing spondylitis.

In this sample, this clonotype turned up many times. The CDR3 sequence: CASSLDRSSYNEQFF. CDR3 nucleotide sequence: TGTGCCAGCAGCTTAGACAGGAGCTCCTACAATGAGCAGTTCTTC. The chain uses TRBV7-2 and TRBJ2-1; perhaps TRBD1 as D (5 bases). The CDR3 has 15 residues. The V and J ends lost 1 base and 0 bases respectively, with 7 bases between them. Per the germline V gene, CDR1 is SGHTA and CDR2 is FQGNSA.

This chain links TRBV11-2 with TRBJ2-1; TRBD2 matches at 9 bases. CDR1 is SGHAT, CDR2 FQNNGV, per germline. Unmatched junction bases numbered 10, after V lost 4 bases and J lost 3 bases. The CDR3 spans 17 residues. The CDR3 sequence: CASSSRSGRSVYNEQFF. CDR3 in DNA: TGTGCCAGCAGCTCTAGGAGCGGGAGGTCGGTCTACAATGAGCAGTTCTTC.

Here the CDR3 DNA reads TGCAGTGCTAGTAGCCTAGCGCCATACAATGAGCAGTTCTTC. It is translated as CSASSLAPYNEQFF. J is TRBJ2-1 and V is TRBV20-1, with D possibly TRBD2 on 6 matching bases. The germline V gene encodes CDR1 DFQATT and CDR2 SNEGSKA (reference sequence). This CDR3 spans 14 amino acids. Trimming took 3 bases from V and 4 from J, leaving 13 bases between them.

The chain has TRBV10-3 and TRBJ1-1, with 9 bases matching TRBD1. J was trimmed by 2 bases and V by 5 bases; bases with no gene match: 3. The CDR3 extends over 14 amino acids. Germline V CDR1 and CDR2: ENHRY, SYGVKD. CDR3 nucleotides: TGTGCCATCAGTCCGGGACAGGGAAACACTGAAGCTTTCTTT. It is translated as CAISPGQGNTEAFF.

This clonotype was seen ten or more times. CDR3 nucleotides: TGTGCCAGCAGTTTAGCACGAGGAGAAAAGCTAGCGGGATTCCATGGGATTCAGTACTTC. It translates to CASSLARGEKLAGFHGIQYF. This sequence joins TRBV12-3 or TRBV12-4 and TRBJ2-4; TRBD2 aligns across 9 bases. Trimming took 0 bases from V and 10 from J; bases not matched to a gene: 22. This CDR3 contains 20 residues.

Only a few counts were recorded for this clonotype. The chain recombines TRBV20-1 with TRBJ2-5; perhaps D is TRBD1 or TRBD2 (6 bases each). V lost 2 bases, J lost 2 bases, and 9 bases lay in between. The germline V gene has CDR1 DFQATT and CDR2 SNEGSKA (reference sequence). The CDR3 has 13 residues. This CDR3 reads CSARKGGQETQYF. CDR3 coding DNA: TGCAGTGCTAGAAAGGGGGGACAAGAGACCCAGTACTTC.

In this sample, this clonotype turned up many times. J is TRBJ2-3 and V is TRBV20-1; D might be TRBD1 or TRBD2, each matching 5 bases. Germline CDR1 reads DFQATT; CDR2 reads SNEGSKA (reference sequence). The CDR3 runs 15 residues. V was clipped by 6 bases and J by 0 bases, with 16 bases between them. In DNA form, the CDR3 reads TGCAGTGCCGAACAGGACTTAACCAGCACAGATACGCAGTATTTT. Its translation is CSAEQDLTSTDTQYF.

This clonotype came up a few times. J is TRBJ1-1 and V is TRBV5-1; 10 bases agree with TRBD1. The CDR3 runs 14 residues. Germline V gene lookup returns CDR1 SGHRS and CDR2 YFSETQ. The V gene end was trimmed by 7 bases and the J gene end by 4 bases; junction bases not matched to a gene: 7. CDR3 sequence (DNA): TGCGCCAGCGGAAGACAGGGGGCGGGCACTGAAGCTTTCTTT. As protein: CASGRQGAGTEAFF.

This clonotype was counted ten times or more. CDR3 DNA sequence: TGTGCCAGCAGTCCTAGACAGGGGGCAGGGTACGAGCAGTACTTC. Translation gives CASSPRQGAGYEQYF. The chain combines TRBV12-3 or TRBV12-4 with TRBJ2-7; 10 positions match TRBD1. The CDR3 totals 15 residues. Losses at the gene ends were 5 bases for V and 4 bases for J; bases not matched to a gene: 8.

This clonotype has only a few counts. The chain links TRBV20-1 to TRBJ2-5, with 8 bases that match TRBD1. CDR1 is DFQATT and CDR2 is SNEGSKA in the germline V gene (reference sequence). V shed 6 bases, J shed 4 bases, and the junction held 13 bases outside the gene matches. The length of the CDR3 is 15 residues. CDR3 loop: CSAIRTGIVGETQYF. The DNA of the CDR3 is TGCAGTGCCATCCGGACAGGGATCGTTGGAGAGACCCAGTACTTC.

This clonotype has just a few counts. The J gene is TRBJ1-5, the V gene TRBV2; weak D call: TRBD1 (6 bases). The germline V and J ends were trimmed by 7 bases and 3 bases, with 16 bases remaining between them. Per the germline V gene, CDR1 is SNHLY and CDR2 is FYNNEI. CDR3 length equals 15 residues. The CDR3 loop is CASMRTGGDNQPQHF. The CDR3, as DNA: TGTGCCAGCATGAGGACGGGGGGCGACAATCAGCCCCAGCATTTT.

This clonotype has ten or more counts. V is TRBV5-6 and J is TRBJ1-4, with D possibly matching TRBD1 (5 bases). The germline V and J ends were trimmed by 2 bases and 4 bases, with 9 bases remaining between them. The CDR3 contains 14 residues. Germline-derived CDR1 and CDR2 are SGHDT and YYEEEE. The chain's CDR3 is CASSFGRVNEKLFF. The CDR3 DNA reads TGTGCCAGCAGCTTCGGCAGGGTTAATGAAAAACTGTTTTTT.

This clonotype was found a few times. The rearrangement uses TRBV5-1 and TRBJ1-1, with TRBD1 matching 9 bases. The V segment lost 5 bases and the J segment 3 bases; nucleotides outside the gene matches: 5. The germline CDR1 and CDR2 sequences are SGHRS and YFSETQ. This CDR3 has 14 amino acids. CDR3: CASRRTGGDTEAFF. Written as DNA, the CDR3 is TGCGCCAGCAGAAGAACAGGGGGCGACACTGAAGCTTTCTTT.

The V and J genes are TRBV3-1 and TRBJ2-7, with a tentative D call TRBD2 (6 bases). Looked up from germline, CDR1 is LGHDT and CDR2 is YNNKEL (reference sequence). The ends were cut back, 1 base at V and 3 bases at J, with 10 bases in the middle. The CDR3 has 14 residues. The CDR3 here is CASSQGSSDYEQYF. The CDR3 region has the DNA TGTGCCAGCAGCCAAGGTTCTAGCGACTACGAGCAGTACTTC.

The CDR3 region is CASRGVGGAYEQYV. In DNA, the CDR3 is TGTGCCAGCAGAGGAGTGGGGGGTGCCTACGAGCAGTACGTC. The chain links TRBV21-1 to TRBJ2-7; the D call in the table, TRBD1, was not verified against the DNA. TRBV21-1 is tagged as a pseudogene. CDR3 size: 14 residues.

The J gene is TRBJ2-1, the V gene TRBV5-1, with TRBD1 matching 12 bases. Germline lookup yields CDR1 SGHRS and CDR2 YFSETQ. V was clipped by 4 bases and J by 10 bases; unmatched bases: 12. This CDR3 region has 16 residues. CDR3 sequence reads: CASSPQGQGAGEEQFF. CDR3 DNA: TGCGCCAGCAGCCCTCAGGGACAGGGGGCAGGGGAAGAGCAGTTCTTC.

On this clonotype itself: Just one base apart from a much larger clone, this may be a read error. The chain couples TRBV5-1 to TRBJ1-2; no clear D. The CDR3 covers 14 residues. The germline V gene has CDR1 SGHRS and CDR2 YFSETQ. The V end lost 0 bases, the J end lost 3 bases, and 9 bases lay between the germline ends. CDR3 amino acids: CASSLARRDYGYTF. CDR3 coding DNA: TGCGCCAGCAGCTTGGCCAGGAGGGACTATGGCTACACCTTC.

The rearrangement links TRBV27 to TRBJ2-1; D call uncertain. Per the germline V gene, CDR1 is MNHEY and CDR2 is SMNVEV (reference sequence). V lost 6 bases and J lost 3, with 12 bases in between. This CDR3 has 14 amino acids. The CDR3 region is CASSPSRIYNEQFF. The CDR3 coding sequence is TGTGCCAGCAGCCCCTCTCGGATCTACAATGAGCAGTTCTTC.

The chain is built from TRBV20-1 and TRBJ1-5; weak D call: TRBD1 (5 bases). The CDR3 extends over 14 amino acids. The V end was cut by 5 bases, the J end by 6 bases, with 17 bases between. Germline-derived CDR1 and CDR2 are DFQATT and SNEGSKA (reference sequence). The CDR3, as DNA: TGCAGTGCTCTCCCGGGACCCCGTGCTCAGCCCCAGCATTTT. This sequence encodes CSALPGPRAQPQHF.

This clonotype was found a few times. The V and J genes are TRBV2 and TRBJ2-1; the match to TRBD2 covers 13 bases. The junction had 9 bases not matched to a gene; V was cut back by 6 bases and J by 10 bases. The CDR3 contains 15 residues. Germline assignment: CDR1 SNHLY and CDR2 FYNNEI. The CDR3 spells CASRELAGGSREQFF. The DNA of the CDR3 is TGTGCCAGCAGGGAACTAGCGGGAGGGTCGAGGGAGCAGTTCTTC.

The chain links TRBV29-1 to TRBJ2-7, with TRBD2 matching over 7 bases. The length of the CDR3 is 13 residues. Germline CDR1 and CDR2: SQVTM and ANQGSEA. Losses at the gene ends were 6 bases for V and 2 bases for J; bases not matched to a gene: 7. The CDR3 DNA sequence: TGCAGCGTCAGGACTAGTGTTGCCTACGAGCAGTACTTC. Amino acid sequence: CSVRTSVAYEQYF.

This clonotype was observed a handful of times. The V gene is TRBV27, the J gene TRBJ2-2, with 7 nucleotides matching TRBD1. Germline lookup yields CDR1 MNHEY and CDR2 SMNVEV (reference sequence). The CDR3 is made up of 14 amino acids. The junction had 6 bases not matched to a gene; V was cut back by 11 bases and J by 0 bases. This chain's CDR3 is CAARDRPNTGELFF. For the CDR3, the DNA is TGTGCCGCCCGGGACAGACCGAACACCGGGGAGCTGTTTTTT.